These 3 T cell receptor beta chains originate from one sample sequenced in a study of blood T cell repertoires in COVID-19. The protocol was immunoSEQ multiplex PCR, while the TCRdb copy is restricted to in-frame clones and leaves out a portion. Here the sample spans a few hundred thousand clones, less than 90% being singletons. Sequencing was done on a sample of PBMCs or T cells enriched from blood (not recorded which). These receptors were obtained from a woman in her thirties who had been exposed to COVID-19.

This clone was found once. V usage is TRBV5-1 and J usage is TRBJ1-2, with D unclear. CDR3 size: 12 residues. Between the trimmed V and J ends, which lost 0 bases and 7 bases, there was a span of 7 bases. Germline V gives CDR1 SGHRS, CDR2 YFSETQ. CDR3 amino acids: CASSLDYSGYTF. In DNA form, the CDR3 reads TGCGCCAGCAGCTTGGACTACTCTGGCTACACCTTC.

CDR3 nucleotides: TGTGCCACCAGATTCGGAAGAGGACAGGGTCATGGCTACACCTTC. This sequence encodes CATRFGRGQGHGYTF. V gene TRBV15 combines with J gene TRBJ1-2; 8 bases agree with TRBD1. The CDR3 is made up of 15 amino acids. Looked up from germline, CDR1 is LNHNV and CDR2 is YYDKDF (reference sequence). With V trimmed by 6 bases and J by 6 bases, 12 bases remained unmatched.

The V gene is TRBV10-3, the J gene TRBJ1-4; 11 positions agree with TRBD1. V gave up 7 bases and J gave up 0 bases; unmatched junction bases: 4. CDR3 length: 16 residues. From germline, CDR1 is ENHRY and CDR2 SYGVKD. CDR3 loop: CAIKPGQGATNEKLFF. In nucleotides, the CDR3 is TGTGCCATCAAACCGGGACAGGGGGCAACTAATGAAAAACTGTTTTTT.